This TCR beta chain was identified in a study of blood T cells in healthy people across ages. This clonotype appeared once. A second PCR, run for about 7 to 11 cycles, used a sample-barcoded 5' primer plus a J-beta primer mix. TCRdb analysed the 5' RACE reads with MiXCR anew, one entry per CDR3 protein. The table has more than 900,000 distinct CDR3 sequences, almost 25% seen once. Germline V gene sequence: CDR1 SGHNT, CDR2 YENEEA. V dropped 4 bases and J dropped 6 bases, with 6 bases sitting between them. The CDR3 consists of 12 residues. Donors were healthy Caucasian individuals from Russia aged about 6 to 100. These sequences were also reported in another study, on T cells of mothers and their children.

The material sequenced was blood. The source is a girl aged 2 to 10 in good health. The V and J genes are TRBV11-3 and TRBJ2-2; no definite D call. CDR3 in amino acids: CASSWLSGELFF. As DNA, the CDR3 is TGTGCCAGCAGCTGGCTTTCCGGGGAGCTGTTTTTT.